What follows are 20 T cell receptor beta chains derived from one specimen sequenced in a study of T cell clonotyping in hematopoietic cell transplantation. This table comes from immunoSEQ multiplex PCR, and its TCRdb copy is limited to in-frame clones, with some not included. Of several thousand clones listed, around 96% were seen once; the top ten hold 0.45%. The source was PBMCs, collected 30 days after allogeneic stem cell transplant. The origin of the receptors is a male patient aged 40-50 years who had an allogeneic stem cell transplant from a related donor, so the T cells may come from the graft donor. Some clones in this sample may be carry-over from other donors' samples.

The gene calls are TRBV13 and TRBJ1-2; D possibly corresponds to TRBD1 (5 bases). The V gene's germline CDR1 is PRHDT and CDR2 FYEKMQ (reference sequence). CDR3 length: 12 residues. V lost 5 bases, J lost 4 bases, and 8 bases lay in between. The CDR3 region is CASSLQGYGYTF. In nucleotides, the CDR3 is TGTGCCAGCAGCCTCCAGGGCTATGGCTACACCTTC.

The chain links TRBV30 to TRBJ1-2; D unresolved. From germline, CDR1 is GTSNPN and CDR2 SVGIG (reference sequence). The ends were cut back, 0 bases at V and 8 bases at J, with 19 bases in the middle. The CDR3 has 15 amino acids. The CDR3 sequence is CAWSVGGSGSEGYTF. CDR3 sequence (DNA): TGTGCCTGGAGTGTAGGTGGATCGGGGTCGGAAGGCTACACCTTC.

The chain couples TRBV10-3 to TRBJ2-5; D possibly uses TRBD1 or TRBD2 (6 bases each). The V end was cut by 6 bases, the J end by 5 bases, with 19 bases between. Germline lookup yields CDR1 ENHRY and CDR2 SYGVKD. CDR3 length: 15 amino acids. The CDR3 reads CAIRGGEGLPETQYF. Written as DNA, the CDR3 is TGTGCCATCAGGGGGGGCGAAGGACTCCCGGAGACCCAGTACTTC.

The V call is TRBV6-5, the J call TRBJ1-1, with 7 bases lining up with TRBD1. After removal of 6 bases from V and 6 bases from J, the junction contained 7 bases not matched to a gene. The CDR3 spans 13 residues. Germline CDR1 reads MNHEY; CDR2 reads SVGAGI. The CDR3 sequence: CASRQGTGAEAFF. The CDR3 nucleotides are TGTGCCAGCAGACAGGGGACCGGCGCTGAAGCTTTCTTT.

This sequence joins TRBV7-6 and TRBJ1-2; no firm D call. In germline, CDR1 is SGHVS, CDR2 FNYEAQ. V dropped 5 bases and J dropped 6 bases, with 10 bases sitting between them. This CDR3 spans 12 amino acids. The CDR3 sequence is CASSPWTNGYTF. The CDR3 region has the DNA TGTGCCAGCAGCCCATGGACCAATGGCTACACCTTC.

Only one count was recorded for this clone. One end of the junction is discordant with germline, which a read error may explain. The chain recombines TRBV27 with TRBJ2-7; unclear D gene. The CDR3 is made up of 13 amino acids. Germline assignment: CDR1 MNHEY and CDR2 SMNVEV (reference sequence). DNA for the CDR3: TGTGCCAGCAGTTTCACCGTCTCCGACGAGCAGTACTTC. This codes for CASSFTVSDEQYF.

The CDR3 loop reads CASTSGERSPLHF. CDR3 DNA sequence: TGTGCCAGCACCTCCGGGGAGCGTTCACCCCTCCACTTT. The V gene is TRBV6-5, the J gene TRBJ1-6, with unresolved D. The V gene lost 7 bases and the J gene lost 9 bases, with 13 bases spanning the gap. CDR1 is MNHEY and CDR2 is SVGAGI in the germline V gene. CDR3 length: 13 residues.

This chain links TRBV15 with TRBJ1-4, with D possibly TRBD1 on 6 matching bases. Trimming stripped 4 bases from V and 1 base from J, with 7 bases between. The CDR3 runs to 14 residues. Germline V gives CDR1 LNHNV, CDR2 YYDKDF (reference sequence). The CDR3 nucleotides read TGTGCCACCAGCAAGGGGGGAACTAATGAAAAACTGTTTTTT. Translated, it gives CATSKGGTNEKLFF.

The chain has TRBV7-3 and TRBJ2-2, with D perhaps TRBD2 (5 bases). This CDR3 contains 14 residues. Germline CDR1 SGHTA, CDR2 FQGTGA. With 2 bases removed from V and 3 bases from J, the gap between germline ends came to 7 bases. The CDR3 here is CASSLLGDTGELFF. The CDR3 region has the DNA TGTGCCAGCAGCTTACTCGGGGACACCGGGGAGCTGTTTTTT.

DNA of the CDR3: TGTGCCAGCAGCTTTTGGGGGAACCACGAGCAGTACTTC. This gives the protein CASSFWGNHEQYF. V usage is TRBV5-4 and J usage is TRBJ2-7; D is perhaps TRBD1 or TRBD2 (5 bases each). Per the germline V gene, CDR1 is SGHNT and CDR2 is YYREEE (reference sequence). This CDR3 region has 13 residues. Trimming took 2 bases from V and 5 from J, leaving 11 bases between them.

V and J are TRBV30 and TRBJ1-6, with D perhaps TRBD1 (5 bases). This CDR3 comprises 16 residues. Germline V lookup: CDR1 GTSNPN, CDR2 SVGIG (reference sequence). The ends were cut back, 2 bases at V and 14 bases at J, with 25 bases in the middle. CDR3 sequence reads: CAWSSWGPLGVQALHF. DNA of the CDR3: TGTGCCTGGAGTAGCTGGGGCCCCCTGGGTGTACAAGCCCTCCACTTT.

The J gene is TRBJ1-1, the V gene TRBV28; D is unresolved. Germline V gene data show CDR1 as MDHEN and CDR2 as SYDVKM. The CDR3 has 10 amino acids. V was shortened by 8 bases and J by 7 bases, with 8 bases between the two germline ends. The CDR3 DNA reads TGTGCCAGCTCGAGGTTTGAAGCTTTCTTT. It yields the protein CASSRFEAFF.

In this sample, this clone turned up once. J is TRBJ1-2 and V is TRBV28, with D perhaps matching TRBD1 (5 bases). Trimming left V 6 bases short and J 2 bases short, with 16 bases between. The CDR3 has 15 amino acids. The germline gives CDR1 MDHEN, CDR2 SYDVKM. The CDR3 sequence: CASSLPSGTNYGYTF. In nucleotides, the CDR3 is TGTGCCAGCAGCCTACCTTCCGGGACGAACTATGGCTACACCTTC.

The chain joins TRBV11-3 to TRBJ1-1, with 9 positions matching TRBD1. The CDR3 runs to 13 residues. Germline CDR1 and CDR2: SGHNT and YENEEA. Losses at the gene ends were 3 bases for V and 6 bases for J; bases not matched to a gene: 2. CDR3 sequence (DNA): TGTGCCAGCAGCTTCACAGGGGGCCCTGAAGCTTTCTTT. It specifies CASSFTGGPEAFF.

V gene TRBV11-3 combines with J gene TRBJ2-7; D is uncertain. V was cut by 3 bases and J by 0 bases, with 9 bases left in between. The CDR3 runs to 14 residues. Germline V gene sequence: CDR1 SGHNT, CDR2 YENEEA. The CDR3 loop is CASSLGGSSYEQYF. CDR3 coding DNA: TGTGCCAGCAGCTTGGGCGGCAGCTCCTACGAGCAGTACTTC.

The chain recombines TRBV4-1 with TRBJ2-7; the D is unclear. The CDR3 extends over 13 amino acids. Trimming took off 4 bases at V and 2 bases at J, with 9 bases between the two ends. Germline values: CDR1 MGHRA, CDR2 YSYEKL. CDR3 in DNA: TGCGCCAGCAGCCTGCTCGGTGCCTACGAGCAGTACTTC. Its translation is CASSLLGAYEQYF.

This clone was seen a single time. The J gene is TRBJ1-1, the V gene TRBV5-4; D remains ambiguous. The germline V gene has CDR1 SGHNT and CDR2 YYREEE (reference sequence). This CDR3 has 13 residues. V lost 4 bases and J lost 1, with 8 bases in between. CDR3 in amino acids: CASSPGWNTEAFF. CDR3 sequence (DNA): TGTGCCAGCAGCCCCGGTTGGAACACTGAAGCTTTCTTT.

V and J are TRBV30 and TRBJ1-2; no clear D gene. The CDR3 is 13 residues long. CDR1 GTSNPN and CDR2 SVGIG come from the germline V gene (reference sequence). Trimming left V 4 bases short and J 2 bases short, with 11 bases between. This chain's CDR3 is CAWKDTDNYGYTF. Here the CDR3 DNA reads TGTGCCTGGAAGGATACAGACAACTATGGCTACACCTTC.

The V and J genes are TRBV25-1 and TRBJ1-2; 8 bases fit TRBD1. The germline V gene encodes CDR1 MGHDK and CDR2 SYGVNS. The CDR3 has 16 amino acids. The V and J ends lost 3 bases and 0 bases, in that order; junction bases with no gene match: 6. The CDR3 nucleotides are TGTGCCAGCAGTGATCTTGGACAGGGCGCTAACTATGGCTACACCTTC. Translating gives CASSDLGQGANYGYTF.

V and J are TRBV10-3 and TRBJ2-7; TRBD1 matches 9 bases. The CDR3 covers 14 residues. Looked up from germline, CDR1 is ENHRY and CDR2 is SYGVKD. V lost 6 bases and J lost 5; bases outside the gene matches: 8. CDR3 nucleotide sequence: TGTGCCATCAGAATGCCGGGACAGGGAGACGAGCAGTACTTC. It is translated as CAIRMPGQGDEQYF.